This T cell receptor (beta chain) was recovered during a study of cytomegalovirus exposure and HLA in healthy donors. The study ran its PCR with 60 Vbeta and 13 Jbeta primers. Sequencing used immunoSEQ multiplex PCR; TCRdb keeps in-frame clones, though not all of them. The table shows about 100,000 clones, with roughly 78% occurring only once. This clonotype was sampled from a man between 25 and 39 years old in good health and CMV-seronegative. Sequenced input: PBMCs.

The CDR3, as DNA: TGTGCCAGCAGCTTAGTAACTGGGACAGTCTCCTACGAGCAGTACTTC. Protein: CASSLVTGTVSYEQYF. The chain employs TRBV7-9 and TRBJ2-7, with 7 bases aligning to TRBD1. The V segment lost 1 base and the J segment 0 bases; nucleotides outside the gene matches: 6. The V gene's germline CDR1 is SEHNR and CDR2 FQNEAQ (reference sequence). The length of the CDR3 is 16 residues.